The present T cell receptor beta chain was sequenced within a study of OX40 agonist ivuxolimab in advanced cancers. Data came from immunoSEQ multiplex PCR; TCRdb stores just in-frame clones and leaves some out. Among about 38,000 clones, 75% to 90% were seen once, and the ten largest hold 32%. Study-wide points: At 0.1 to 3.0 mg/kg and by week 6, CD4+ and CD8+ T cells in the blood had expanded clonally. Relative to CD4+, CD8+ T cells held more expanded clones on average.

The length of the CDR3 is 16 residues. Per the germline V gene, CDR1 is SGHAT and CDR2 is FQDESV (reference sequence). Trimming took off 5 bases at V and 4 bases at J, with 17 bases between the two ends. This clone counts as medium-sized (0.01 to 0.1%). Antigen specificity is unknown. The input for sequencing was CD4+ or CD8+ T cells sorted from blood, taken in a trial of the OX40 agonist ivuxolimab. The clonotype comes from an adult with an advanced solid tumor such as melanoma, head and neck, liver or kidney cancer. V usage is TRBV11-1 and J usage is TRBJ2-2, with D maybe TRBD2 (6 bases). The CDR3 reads CASSANDWGGTGELFF. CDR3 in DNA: TGTGCCAGCAGCGCCAACGATTGGGGAGGCACCGGGGAGCTGTTTTTT.